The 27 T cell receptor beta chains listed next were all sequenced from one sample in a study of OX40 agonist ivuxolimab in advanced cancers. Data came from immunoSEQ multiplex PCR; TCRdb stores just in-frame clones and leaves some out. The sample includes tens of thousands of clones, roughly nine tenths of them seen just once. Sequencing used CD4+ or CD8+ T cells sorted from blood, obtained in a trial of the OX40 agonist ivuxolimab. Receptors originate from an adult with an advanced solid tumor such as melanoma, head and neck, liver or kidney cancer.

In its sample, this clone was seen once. In DNA form, the CDR3 reads TGTGCCAGCTCACCATACACTCCATCGTACAATGAGCAGTTCTTC. This translates into CASSPYTPSYNEQFF. The chain combines TRBV18 with TRBJ2-1, with unresolved D. CDR1 KGHSH and CDR2 LQKENI come from the germline V gene. This CDR3 has 15 amino acids. Deletions cut 2 bases from V and 4 bases from J, with 12 bases between.

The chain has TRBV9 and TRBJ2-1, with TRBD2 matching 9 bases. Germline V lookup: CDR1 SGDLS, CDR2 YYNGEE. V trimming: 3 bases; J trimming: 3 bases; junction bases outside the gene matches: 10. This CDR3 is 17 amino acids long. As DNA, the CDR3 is TGTGCCAGCAGCGCTCCATTTAGCGGGAGAGGCTACAATGAGCAGTTCTTC. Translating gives CASSAPFSGRGYNEQFF.

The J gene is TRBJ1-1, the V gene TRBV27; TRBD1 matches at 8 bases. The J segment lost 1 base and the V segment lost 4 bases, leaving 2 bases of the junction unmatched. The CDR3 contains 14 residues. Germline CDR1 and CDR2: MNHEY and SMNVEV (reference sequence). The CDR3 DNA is TGTGCCAGCAGTTCGACAGGGGCGAACACTGAAGCTTTCTTT. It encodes CASSSTGANTEAFF.

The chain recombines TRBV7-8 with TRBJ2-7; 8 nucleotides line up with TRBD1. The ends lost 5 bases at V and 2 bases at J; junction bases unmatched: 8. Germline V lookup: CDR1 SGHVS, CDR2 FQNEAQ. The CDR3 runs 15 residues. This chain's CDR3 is CASSALQGGTYEQYF. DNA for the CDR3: TGTGCCAGCAGCGCACTACAGGGGGGAACCTACGAGCAGTACTTC.

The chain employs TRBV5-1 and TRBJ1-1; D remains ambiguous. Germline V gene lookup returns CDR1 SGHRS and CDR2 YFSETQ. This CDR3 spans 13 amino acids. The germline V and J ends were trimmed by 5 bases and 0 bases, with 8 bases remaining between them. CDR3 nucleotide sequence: TGCGCCAGCAGGGAGGTGATGAACACTGAAGCTTTCTTT. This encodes CASREVMNTEAFF. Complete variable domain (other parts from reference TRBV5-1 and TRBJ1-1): KAGVTQTPRYLIKTRGQQVTLSCSPISGHRSVSWYQQTPGQGLQFLFEYFSETQRNKGNFPGRFSGRQFSNSRSEMNVSTLELGDSALYLCASREVMNTEAFFGQGTRLTVV.

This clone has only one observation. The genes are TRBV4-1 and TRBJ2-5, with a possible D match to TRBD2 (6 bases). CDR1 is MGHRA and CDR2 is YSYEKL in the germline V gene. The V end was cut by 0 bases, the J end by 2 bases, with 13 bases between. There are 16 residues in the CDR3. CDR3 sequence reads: CASSQELRGLQETQYF. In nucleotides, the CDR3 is TGCGCCAGCAGCCAAGAATTGCGGGGATTGCAAGAGACCCAGTACTTC.

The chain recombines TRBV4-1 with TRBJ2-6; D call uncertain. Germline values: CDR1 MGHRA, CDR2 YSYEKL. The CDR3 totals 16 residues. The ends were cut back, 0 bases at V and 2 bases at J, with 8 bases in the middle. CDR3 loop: CASSQDEAAGANVLTF. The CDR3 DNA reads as TGCGCCAGCAGCCAAGATGAGGCAGCTGGGGCCAACGTCCTGACTTTC.

The CDR3 DNA reads as TGTGCCAGCAGTGAATGGGGAAATGAGCAGTTCTTC. It is translated as CASSEWGNEQFF. This chain connects TRBV6-1 to TRBJ2-1, with D unclear. CDR1 and CDR2 from the germline V gene are MNHNS and SASEGT. This CDR3 comprises 12 residues. V was pared by 2 bases and J by 7 bases, with 6 bases between.

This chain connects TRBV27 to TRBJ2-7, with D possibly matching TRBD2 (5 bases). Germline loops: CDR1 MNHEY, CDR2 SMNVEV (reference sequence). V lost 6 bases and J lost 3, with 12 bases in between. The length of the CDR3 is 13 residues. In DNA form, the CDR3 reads TGTGCCAGCAGACCTTCTAGCAACTACGAGCAGTACTTC. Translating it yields CASRPSSNYEQYF.

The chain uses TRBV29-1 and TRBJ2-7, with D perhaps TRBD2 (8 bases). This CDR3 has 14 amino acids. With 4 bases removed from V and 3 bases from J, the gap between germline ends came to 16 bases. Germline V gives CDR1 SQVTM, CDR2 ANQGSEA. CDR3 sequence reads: CSVAGGTDVYEQYF. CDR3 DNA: TGCAGCGTTGCGGGGGGGACAGATGTCTACGAGCAGTACTTC.

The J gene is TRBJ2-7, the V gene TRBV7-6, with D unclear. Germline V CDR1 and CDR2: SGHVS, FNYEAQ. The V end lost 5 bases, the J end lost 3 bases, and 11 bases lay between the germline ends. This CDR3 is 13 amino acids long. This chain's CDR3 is CASSPGSFYEQYF. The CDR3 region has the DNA TGTGCCAGCAGCCCCGGTTCGTTCTACGAGCAGTACTTC. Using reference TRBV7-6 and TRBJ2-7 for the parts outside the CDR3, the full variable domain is GAGVSQSPRYKVTKRGQDVALRCDPISGHVSLYWYRQALGQGPEFLTYFNYEAQQDKSGLPNDRFSAERPEGSISTLTIQRTEQRDSAMYRCASSPGSFYEQYFGPGTRLTVT.

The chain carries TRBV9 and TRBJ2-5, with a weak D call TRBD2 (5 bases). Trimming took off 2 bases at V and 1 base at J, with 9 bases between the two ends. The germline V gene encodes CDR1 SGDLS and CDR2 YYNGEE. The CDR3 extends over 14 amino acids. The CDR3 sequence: CASSVSGTQETQYF. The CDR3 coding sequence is TGTGCCAGCAGCGTTTCGGGAACCCAAGAGACCCAGTACTTC.

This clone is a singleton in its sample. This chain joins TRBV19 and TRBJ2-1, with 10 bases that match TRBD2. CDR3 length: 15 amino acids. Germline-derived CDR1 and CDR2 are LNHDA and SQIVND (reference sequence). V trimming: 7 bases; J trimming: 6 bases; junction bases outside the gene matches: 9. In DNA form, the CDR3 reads TGTGCCAGTACCTCTGCTAGCGGGAGTACCAATGAGCAGTTCTTC. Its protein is CASTSASGSTNEQFF.

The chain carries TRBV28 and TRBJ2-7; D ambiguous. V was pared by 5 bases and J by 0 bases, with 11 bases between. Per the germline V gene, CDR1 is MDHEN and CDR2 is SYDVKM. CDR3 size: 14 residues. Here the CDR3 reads CASSGLSSSYEQYF. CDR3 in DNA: TGTGCCAGCAGTGGCCTATCCAGCTCCTACGAGCAGTACTTC.

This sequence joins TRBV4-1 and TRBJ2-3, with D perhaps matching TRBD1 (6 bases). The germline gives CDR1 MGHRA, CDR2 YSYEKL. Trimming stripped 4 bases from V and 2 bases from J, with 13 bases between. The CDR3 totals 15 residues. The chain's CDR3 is CASSRPDRLTDTQYF. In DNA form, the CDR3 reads TGCGCCAGCAGCCGGCCTGACAGGCTCACAGATACGCAGTATTTT.

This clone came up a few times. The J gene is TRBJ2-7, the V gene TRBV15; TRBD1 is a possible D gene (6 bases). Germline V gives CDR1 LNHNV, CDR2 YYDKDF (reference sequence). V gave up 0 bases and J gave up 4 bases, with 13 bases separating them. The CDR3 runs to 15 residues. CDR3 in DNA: TGTGCCACCAGCAGAGATCAGGGGCTCGGTTACGAGCAGTACTTC. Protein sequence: CATSRDQGLGYEQYF.

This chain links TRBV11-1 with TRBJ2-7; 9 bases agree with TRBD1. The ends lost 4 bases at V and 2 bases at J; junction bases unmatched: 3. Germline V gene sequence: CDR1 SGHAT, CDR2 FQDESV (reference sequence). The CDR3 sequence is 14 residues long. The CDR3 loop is CASSSGQGTYEQYF. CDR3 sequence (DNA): TGTGCCAGCAGCTCGGGACAGGGTACCTACGAGCAGTACTTC.

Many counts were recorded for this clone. In DNA, the CDR3 is TGTGCCAGCAGCCGCCGGGACTCCCCCTACAATGAGCAGTTCTTC. Its translation: CASSRRDSPYNEQFF. V usage is TRBV9 and J usage is TRBJ2-1, with TRBD2 as a possible D gene (6 bases). The CDR3 loop spans 15 amino acids. V dropped 4 bases and J dropped 2 bases, with 13 bases sitting between them. Germline assignment: CDR1 SGDLS and CDR2 YYNGEE.

The CDR3 DNA follows: TGTGCCAGCAGCGATGGGGGTCAGCCCCAGCATTTT. Encoded protein: CASSDGGQPQHF. This sequence joins TRBV7-9 and TRBJ1-5, with TRBD1 as a possible D gene (5 bases). This CDR3 has 12 residues. V was clipped by 5 bases and J by 6 bases, with 8 bases between them. Germline V gives CDR1 SEHNR, CDR2 FQNEAQ (reference sequence).

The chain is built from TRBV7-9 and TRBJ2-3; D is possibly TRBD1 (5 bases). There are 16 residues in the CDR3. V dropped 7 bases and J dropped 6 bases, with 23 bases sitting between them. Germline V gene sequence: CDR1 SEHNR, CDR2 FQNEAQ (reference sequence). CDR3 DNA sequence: TGTGCCAGCACGGACATAGGGGCGCCCACACCGGATACGCAGTATTTT. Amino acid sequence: CASTDIGAPTPDTQYF. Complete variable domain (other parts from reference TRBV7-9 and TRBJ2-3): DTGVSQNPRHKITKRGQNVTFRCDPISEHNRLYWYRQTLGQGPEFLTYFQNEAQLEKSRLLSDRFSAERPKGSFSTLEIQRTEQGDSAMYLCASTDIGAPTPDTQYFGPGTRLTVL.

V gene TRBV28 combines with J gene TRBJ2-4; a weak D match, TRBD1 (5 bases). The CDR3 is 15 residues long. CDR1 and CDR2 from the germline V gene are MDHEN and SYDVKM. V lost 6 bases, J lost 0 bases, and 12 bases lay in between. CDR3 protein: CASSVPGIAKNIQYF. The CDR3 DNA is TGTGCCAGCAGCGTTCCAGGGATAGCCAAAAACATTCAGTACTTC.

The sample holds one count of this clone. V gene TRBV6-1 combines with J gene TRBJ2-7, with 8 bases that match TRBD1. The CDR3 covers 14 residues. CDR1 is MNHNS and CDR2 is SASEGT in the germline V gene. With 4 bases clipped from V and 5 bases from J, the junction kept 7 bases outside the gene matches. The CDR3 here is CASSVDRVIDEQYF. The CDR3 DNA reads TGTGCCAGCAGTGTGGACAGGGTTATCGACGAGCAGTACTTC.

CDR3 sequence: CASSLPLGLAGGPTDTQYF. The CDR3 DNA sequence: TGTGCCAGCAGTTTACCCCTAGGACTAGCGGGAGGCCCCACAGATACGCAGTATTTT. V is TRBV27 and J is TRBJ2-3; 14 nucleotides agree with TRBD2. In germline, CDR1 is MNHEY, CDR2 SMNVEV (reference sequence). Trimming cost V 2 bases and J 2 bases; bases outside gene matches: 9. This CDR3 has 19 amino acids.

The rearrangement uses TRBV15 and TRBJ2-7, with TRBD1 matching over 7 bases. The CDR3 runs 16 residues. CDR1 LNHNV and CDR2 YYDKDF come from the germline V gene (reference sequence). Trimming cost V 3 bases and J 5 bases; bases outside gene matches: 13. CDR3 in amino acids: CATSSEDRAGPNEQYF. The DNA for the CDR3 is TGTGCCACCAGCAGTGAAGACAGGGCCGGACCCAACGAGCAGTACTTC.

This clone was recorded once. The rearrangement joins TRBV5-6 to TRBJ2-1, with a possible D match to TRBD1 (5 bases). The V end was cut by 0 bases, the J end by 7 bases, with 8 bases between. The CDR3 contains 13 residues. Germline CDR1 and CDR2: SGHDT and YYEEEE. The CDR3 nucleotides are TGTGCCAGCAGCTTGGGACAGCGTAATGAGCAGTTCTTC. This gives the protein CASSLGQRNEQFF. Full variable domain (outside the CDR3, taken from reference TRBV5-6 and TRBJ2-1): DAGVTQSPTHLIKTRGQQVTLRCSPKSGHDTVSWYQQALGQGPQFIFQYYEEEERQRGNFPDRFSGHQFPNYSSELNVNALLLGDSALYLCASSLGQRNEQFFGPGTRLTVL.

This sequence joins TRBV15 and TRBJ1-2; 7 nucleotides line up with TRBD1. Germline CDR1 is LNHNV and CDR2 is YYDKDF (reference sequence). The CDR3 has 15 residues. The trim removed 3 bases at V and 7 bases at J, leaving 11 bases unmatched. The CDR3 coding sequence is TGTGCCACCAGCAGTATCACAGGGGCCCAGGGTGGCTACACCTTC. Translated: CATSSITGAQGGYTF. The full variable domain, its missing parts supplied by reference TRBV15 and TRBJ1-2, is DAMVIQNPRYQVTQFGKPVTLSCSQTLNHNVMYWYQQKSSQAPKLLFHYYDKDFNNEADTPDNFQSRRPNTSFCFLDIRSPGLGDTAMYLCATSSITGAQGGYTFGSGTRLTVV.

DNA of the CDR3: TGTGCCAGCAGCCTCTCCGACAGCAACTACGAGCAGTACTTC. This gives the protein CASSLSDSNYEQYF. V is TRBV5-6 and J is TRBJ2-7; possible D gene TRBD1, 5 bases. This CDR3 has 14 residues. The V end lost 4 bases, the J end lost 3 bases, and 14 bases lay between the germline ends. The germline CDR1 and CDR2 sequences are SGHDT and YYEEEE.